Sequencing of this TCR beta chain was carried out in a study of blood T cells in healthy people across ages. Points from the study as a whole: The long-lived group displayed more naive CD4+ cells, plus higher diversity, than the aged donors did.

Alongside a J-beta primer mix, a sample-barcoded 5' primer served in a second PCR lasting roughly 7 to 11 cycles. TCRdb called the 5' RACE reads again in MiXCR, with one record for every CDR3 protein. The sample lists about 800,000 distinct CDR3 sequences, around a quarter occurring once. To note about this clonotype: Its cognate antigen is unknown.

Germline V gene sequence: CDR1 SNHLY, CDR2 FYNNEI. V dropped 8 bases and J dropped 6; count of bases not matched to a gene: 14. The CDR3 sequence is 15 residues long. The same data also went into a second study, on T cells of mothers and their children. From that report: Slightly, though not significantly, more overlap was seen in related than in unrelated mother-child pairs.

J is TRBJ2-7 and V is TRBV2; TRBD2 matches 9 bases. The TCR was taken from a boy younger than 18 in good health. What was sequenced was blood. The CDR3 region is CASGPTGTSHGEQYF. As DNA, the CDR3 is TGTGCCAGCGGGCCGACCGGGACTAGCCACGGCGAGCAGTACTTC.